A single sample is the source of the 19 T cell receptor beta chains below, sequenced in a study of tumor-infiltrating lymphocytes in primary liver carcinoma. Reverse transcription of approximately 0.55 ug total RNA with a constant-region primer produced TCR beta cDNA. For TCR beta, libraries were produced by three nested multiplex PCR rounds using slightly modified ARM-PCR. Each of the first two PCR rounds ran around 10 cycles with TRBV1-TRBV30 forward and C-beta reverse primers. TCRdb analysed the multiplex PCR reads with MiXCR anew, one entry per CDR3 protein. The sample contains roughly 32,000 distinct CDR3 sequences, 60% to 85% of which appear only once. RNA and DNA were co-extracted from 20-30 mg of unsorted bulk tissue. The sample taken for sequencing was liver tumor tissue from sampling region 5. Subset defined: tumor region T5, tumor centre. These TCRs come from a man aged 35 to 55 with primary liver carcinoma and hepatitis B virus infection.

Remarks on this clonotype: Sequence at one end of the junction differs from germline and may be a read error. The rearrangement links TRBV10-3 to TRBJ2-5; D might be TRBD2 (7 bases). The CDR3 has 13 residues. In germline, CDR1 is ENHRY, CDR2 SYGVKD. The CDR3 DNA reads TGCGCCATCAGTGACGGGGGGCGTGAGACCCAGTACTTC. Amino acid sequence: CAISDGGRETQYF.

Comment on this clonotype: It is unclear where the CDR3 begins or ends on the DNA, so no DNA is shown, and the CDR3 is as TCRdb lists it. This chain uses TRBV4-2 with TRBJ1-2. The CDR3 length is 15 residues, termini included. Germline CDR1 reads LGHNA; CDR2 reads YNFKEQ. The CDR3 loop reads CASSQDLGSCYGCTF.

In the case of this clonotype: Lacking the conserved final phenylalanine or tryptophan, this CDR3 likely reflects a read error. The chain uses TRBV6-6 and TRBJ2-1; D is ambiguous. CDR3 length: 12 amino acids. Per germline, CDR1 MNHNY and CDR2 SVGAGI (reference sequence). DNA of the CDR3: TGTGCCGGCAGTTACGTAGAATCTGAGCAGTTCTCC. As protein: CAGSYVESEQFS.

On this clonotype: The conserved closing phenylalanine or tryptophan is absent in this CDR3, likely reflecting a read error. V gene TRBV10-3 combines with J gene TRBJ1-5; D remains ambiguous. The germline gives CDR1 ENHRY, CDR2 SYGVKD. This CDR3 is 14 amino acids long. This CDR3 is CAISEYEGDQPQHC. CDR3 coding DNA: TGTGCCATTAGTGAGTATGAGGGTGATCAGCCCCAGCATTGT.

Notes on this clonotype: At one end the junction does not follow the germline gene, possibly because of a read error. The V gene is TRBV6-5, the J gene TRBJ2-2, with D maybe TRBD2 (5 bases). The CDR3 loop spans 14 amino acids. Germline-derived CDR1 and CDR2 are MNHEY and SVGAGI. CDR3 DNA sequence: TGTGCCAGCAGTTACTCCAGTATTGCTGGGGAGCTGCTTTTT. Translating gives CASSYSSIAGELLF.

Remarks on this clonotype: A junction end diverges from the germline sequence, so it may reflect a read error. This sequence joins TRBV4-2 and TRBJ1-1; TRBD1 is a possible D gene (5 bases). The CDR3 consists of 17 residues. Germline CDR1 is LGHNA and CDR2 is YNFKEQ. CDR3: CARSREYGHGFWTEAFF. The CDR3 DNA sequence: TGTGCCAGGAGCCGAGAGTACGGACATGGTTTTTGGACTGAAGCTTTCTTT.

A word on this clonotype: The junction differs from germline at one of its ends, possibly a read error. This sequence joins TRBV11-2 and TRBJ2-2; tentatively, D is TRBD2 (6 bases). Germline-derived CDR1 and CDR2 are SGHAT and FQNNGV. This CDR3 spans 14 amino acids. The CDR3 sequence: CVSSPDYWVGDLFF. The CDR3 bases are TGTGTCAGCAGCCCGGACTATTGGGTCGGGGACCTGTTTTTT.

This clonotype was counted at least ten times. The V gene is TRBV11-2, the J gene TRBJ2-3; tentative D call: TRBD2 (5 bases). The CDR3 is 14 residues long. V shed 3 bases and J shed 1 base, with 8 bases lying between them. Germline CDR1 reads SGHAT; CDR2 reads FQNNGV. Here the CDR3 DNA reads TGTGCCAGCAGCTTTGGGAGAGGCACAGATACGCAGTATTTT. It yields the protein CASSFGRGTDTQYF.

As regards this clonotype: No conserved phenylalanine or tryptophan is present at the end of the CDR3, so a read error is the likely explanation. The chain links TRBV5-1 to TRBJ2-2; D unclear. The CDR3 has 14 amino acids. CDR1 is SGHRS, CDR2 YFSETQ, per germline. In nucleotides, the CDR3 is TGCGTCAGCAGCTTGGCCACAAACACCGGGGAGCTGTTTTAT. This codes for CVSSLATNTGELFY.

Relative to its sample, this clonotype is medium-sized. The chain carries TRBV12-3 or TRBV12-4 and TRBJ2-7, with TRBD1 matching 7 bases. The V segment lost 1 base and the J segment 4 bases; nucleotides outside the gene matches: 19. The CDR3 is 19 residues long. The CDR3 DNA sequence: TGTGCCAGCAGTTTAGGCCGAGGGTTTGCACAGGGGATTGATTACGAGCAGTACTTC. As protein: CASSLGRGFAQGIDYEQYF.

The rearrangement links TRBV11-3 to TRBJ2-1; 7 bases agree with TRBD2. The CDR3 contains 15 residues. Losses at the gene ends were 1 base for V and 3 bases for J; bases not matched to a gene: 3. The V gene's germline CDR1 is SGHNT and CDR2 YENEEA. The CDR3 sequence: CASSLGRGDYNEQFF. CDR3 coding DNA: TGTGCCAGCAGCTTAGGTCGGGGGGACTACAATGAGCAGTTCTTC.

This clonotype was seen just once. This CDR3 fails to terminate in the conserved phenylalanine or tryptophan, so it likely reflects a read error. The limits of the CDR3 on the DNA are not certain, so only TCRdb's listed CDR3 is given. V gene TRBV10-3 combines with J gene TRBJ1-1. The CDR3 has 12 residues if both end residues are counted. The germline V gene has CDR1 ENHRY and CDR2 SYGVKD. CDR3 amino acids: CAISEGFAEAFL.

With respect to this clonotype: The junction departs from germline at one end; a sequencing error may be responsible. This chain joins TRBV30 and TRBJ1-2; 7 bases map to TRBD1. Germline V gene sequence: CDR1 GTSNPN, CDR2 SVGIG (reference sequence). The CDR3 extends over 15 amino acids. CDR3 nucleotide sequence: TGTGCCTGGAGTAAAGGGACAGCCCTATACTATGGCTATACCTTC. Protein: CAWSKGTALYYGYTF.

The chain joins TRBV18 to TRBJ1-1; weak D call: TRBD1 (6 bases). The germline CDR1 and CDR2 sequences are KGHSH and LQKENI. V lost 1 base and J 1 base, leaving 19 bases between the germline ends. CDR3 length: 18 amino acids. The CDR3 DNA is TGTGCCAGCTCACCACTCACGAGGGTTAACAGGGCGAACACTGAAGCTTTCTTT. It specifies CASSPLTRVNRANTEAFF.

On this clonotype: The CDR3 does not close with the conserved phenylalanine or tryptophan, likely indicating a read error. Because the CDR3's place on the DNA is in doubt, the DNA is left out and the CDR3 is given as listed by TCRdb. The J gene is TRBJ2-7, the V gene TRBV6-2 or TRBV6-3; TRBD1 reflects the table's D call only, with no check against the DNA. A total of 15 residues make up the CDR3, ends included. Germline lookup yields CDR1 MNHEY and CDR2 SVGEGT. This CDR3 reads CASSPQAHPSYEQYY.

The chain combines TRBV6-2 or TRBV6-3 with TRBJ2-7, with D perhaps assigned TRBD1 or TRBD2 (5 bases each). The V gene lost 9 bases and the J gene lost 7 bases, with 22 bases spanning the gap. This CDR3 spans 14 amino acids. The V gene's germline CDR1 is MNHEY and CDR2 SVGEGT. The CDR3 region is CARSLTRGPWEQYF. CDR3 coding DNA: TGTGCCAGGAGTCTGACACGGGGCCCCTGGGAGCAGTACTTC.

Of note for this clonotype: No conserved phenylalanine or tryptophan is present at the end of the CDR3, so a read error is the likely explanation. V usage is TRBV6-5 and J usage is TRBJ1-1, with D unresolved. CDR1 and CDR2 (germline): MNHEY, SVGAGI. The ends were cut back, 5 bases at V and 6 bases at J, with 16 bases in the middle. The CDR3 totals 14 residues. CDR3 DNA sequence: TGTGCCAGCAGTCTGGACGGTGTTAGATCTGAAGCTTTCCTT. Protein product: CASSLDGVRSEAFL.

V usage is TRBV4-1 and J usage is TRBJ1-2, with no clear D. The ends were cut back, 1 base at V and 8 bases at J, with 20 bases in the middle. CDR1 is MGHRA, CDR2 YSYEKL, per germline. This CDR3 contains 16 residues. The CDR3 region is CASSQVLTWRPDGYTF. CDR3 DNA sequence: TGCGCCAGCAGCCAAGTCCTGACCTGGAGGCCGGACGGCTACACCTTC.

The chain uses TRBV10-3 and TRBJ2-1; no clear D. The CDR3 totals 12 residues. V shed 0 bases and J shed 6 bases, with 3 bases lying between them. Looked up from germline, CDR1 is ENHRY and CDR2 is SYGVKD. The CDR3 here is CAISESLNEQFF. The CDR3, as DNA: TGTGCCATCAGTGAGTCACTCAATGAGCAGTTCTTC.